This T cell receptor beta chain was documented in a study of CD8+ T cells in alopecia areata. Study observations and caveats: Among the cells sequenced in scalp samples are also the resident alphabeta T cells of normal skin.

The J segment lost 10 bases and the V segment lost 3 bases, leaving 7 bases of the junction unmatched. CDR3 size: 14 residues. From germline, CDR1 is LGHNA and CDR2 YNFKEQ. Separation by sorting yielded CD4+ and CD8+ T cells from PBMCs. A remark on this clone: Antigen: not known.

Extracted RNA was reverse transcribed into cDNA, the sequencing template. This table comes from immunoSEQ multiplex PCR, and its TCRdb copy is limited to in-frame clones, with some not included. The table has some 150,000 clones, about 60% seen once. Sequenced here: CD4+ T cells sorted from blood, sampled at week 0. This TCR was sampled from a human donor with alopecia areata. The chain is built from TRBV4-2 and TRBJ2-1, with 9 bases lining up with TRBD1. CDR3 protein: CASSQGGQGSEQFF. CDR3 DNA: TGTGCCAGCAGCCAGGGGGGACAGGGCAGCGAGCAGTTCTTC.